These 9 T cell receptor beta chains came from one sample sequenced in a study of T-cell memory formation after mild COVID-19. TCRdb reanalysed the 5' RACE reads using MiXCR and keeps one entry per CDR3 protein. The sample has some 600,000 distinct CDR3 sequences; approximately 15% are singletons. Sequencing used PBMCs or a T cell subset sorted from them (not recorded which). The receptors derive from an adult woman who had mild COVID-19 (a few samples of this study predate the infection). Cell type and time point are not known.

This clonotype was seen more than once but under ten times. Here the CDR3 DNA reads TGTGCCACCAGTGATTTCCTAGCTAGCATAAATGAGCAGTTCTTC. Its protein is CATSDFLASINEQFF. The gene calls are TRBV24-1 and TRBJ2-1, with D maybe TRBD2 (5 bases). V gave up 1 base and J gave up 7 bases, with 13 bases separating them. Germline CDR1 and CDR2: KGHDR and SFDVKD. The CDR3 covers 15 residues.

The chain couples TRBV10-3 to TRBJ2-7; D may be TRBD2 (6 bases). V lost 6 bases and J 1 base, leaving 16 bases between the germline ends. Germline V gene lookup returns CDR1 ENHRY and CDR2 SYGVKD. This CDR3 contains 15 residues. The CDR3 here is CAIRDPGEGSYEQYF. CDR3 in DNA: TGTGCCATCAGAGATCCGGGAGAGGGGTCCTACGAGCAGTACTTC.

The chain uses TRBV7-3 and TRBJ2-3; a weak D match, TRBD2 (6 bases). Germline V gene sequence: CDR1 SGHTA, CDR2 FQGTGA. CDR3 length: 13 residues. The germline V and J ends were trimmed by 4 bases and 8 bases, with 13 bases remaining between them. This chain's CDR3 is CASSWEADGTQYF. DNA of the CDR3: TGTGCCAGCAGCTGGGAGGCAGACGGTACGCAGTATTTT.

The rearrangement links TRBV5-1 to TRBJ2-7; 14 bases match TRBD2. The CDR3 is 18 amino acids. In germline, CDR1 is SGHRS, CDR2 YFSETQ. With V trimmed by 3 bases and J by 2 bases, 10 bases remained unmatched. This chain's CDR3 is CASSSEGTSGSFTYEQYF. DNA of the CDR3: TGCGCCAGCAGCTCCGAGGGGACTAGCGGGAGTTTCACCTACGAGCAGTACTTC.

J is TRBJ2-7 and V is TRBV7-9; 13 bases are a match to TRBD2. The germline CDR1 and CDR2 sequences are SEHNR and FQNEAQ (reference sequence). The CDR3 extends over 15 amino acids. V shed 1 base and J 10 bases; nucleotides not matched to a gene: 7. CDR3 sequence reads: CASSLGLAGGKVQYF. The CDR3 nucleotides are TGTGCCAGCAGCTTAGGACTAGCGGGAGGAAAGGTTCAGTACTTC.

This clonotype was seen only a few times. For the CDR3, the DNA is TGTGCCAGCAGCGTAGGCAGTGTTGTGGGATTAGCCAAAAACATTCAGTACTTC. Translated: CASSVGSVVGLAKNIQYF. This chain uses TRBV9 with TRBJ2-4; D remains ambiguous. With 0 bases removed from V and 0 bases from J, the gap between germline ends came to 16 bases. CDR1 and CDR2 from the germline V gene are SGDLS and YYNGEE. The CDR3 runs to 18 residues.

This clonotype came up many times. In DNA, the CDR3 is TGTGCCAGCAGCGGGGTAGCGGGGGGGGAGCAGTTCTTC. Amino acids: CASSGVAGGEQFF. The chain has TRBV7-8 and TRBJ2-1, with 11 nucleotides matching TRBD2. Trimming removed 5 bases from V and 10 bases from J; junction bases left unmatched: 4. Germline assignment: CDR1 SGHVS and CDR2 FQNEAQ. CDR3 length: 13 amino acids.

CDR3 residues: CASSPPGQGAWNEQFF. CDR3 DNA: TGTGCCAGCTCACCTCCGGGACAGGGGGCGTGGAATGAGCAGTTCTTC. The chain combines TRBV18 with TRBJ2-1, with TRBD1 matching over 12 bases. The CDR3 is made up of 16 amino acids. J was trimmed by 7 bases and V by 3 bases; bases with no gene match: 7. Germline CDR1 KGHSH, CDR2 LQKENI. The complete variable domain, with remaining parts taken from reference TRBV18 and TRBJ2-1, reads NAGVMQNPRHLVRRRGQEARLRCSPMKGHSHVYWYRQLPEEGLKFMVYLQKENIIDESGMPKERFSAEFPKEGPSILRIQQVVRGDSAAYFCASSPPGQGAWNEQFFGPGTRLTVL.

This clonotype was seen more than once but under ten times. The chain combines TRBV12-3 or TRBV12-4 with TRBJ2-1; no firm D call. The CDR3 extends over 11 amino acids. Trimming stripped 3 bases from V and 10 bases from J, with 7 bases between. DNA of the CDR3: TGTGCCAGCAGTTTTCTAGAAGAGCAGTTCTTC. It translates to CASSFLEEQFF.